What follows are 26 T cell receptor beta chains derived from one specimen sequenced in a study of T cell responses to AZD1222 COVID-19 vaccine. Sequenced by immunoSEQ multiplex PCR; TCRdb stores in-frame clones only, minus some. The table has about 140,000 clones, 70% to 90% seen once. This material consisted of peripheral blood, taken on day 0 of AZD1222 vaccination. All receptors come from an adult in good health.

The V and J genes are TRBV7-9 and TRBJ1-5; weak D call: TRBD1 (6 bases). The CDR3 loop spans 17 amino acids. The ends were cut back, 2 bases at V and 5 bases at J, with 19 bases in the middle. Germline values: CDR1 SEHNR, CDR2 FQNEAQ (reference sequence). The CDR3, as DNA: TGTGCCAGCAGCTTATCGACAGGTAGATTGGGCGATCAGCCCCAGCATTTT. Residues: CASSLSTGRLGDQPQHF.

This chain joins TRBV5-5 and TRBJ1-5; the D is unclear. Trimming removed 0 bases from V and 0 bases from J, with 13 bases in between. From germline, CDR1 is SGHKS and CDR2 YYEKEE (reference sequence). CDR3 size: 17 residues. CDR3 residues: CASSLEGSAYSNQPQHF. Written as DNA, the CDR3 is TGTGCCAGCAGCTTGGAGGGCAGTGCTTATAGCAATCAGCCCCAGCATTTT. Based on the CDR3 plus reference TRBV5-5 and TRBJ1-5, the full variable domain is DAGVTQSPTHLIKTRGQQVTLRCSPISGHKSVSWYQQVLGQGPQFIFQYYEKEERGRGNFPDRFSARQFPNYSSELNVNALLLGDSALYLCASSLEGSAYSNQPQHFGDGTRLSIL.

The rearrangement joins TRBV6-2 or TRBV6-3 to TRBJ2-2; unclear D gene. The CDR3 consists of 11 residues. In germline, CDR1 is MNHEY, CDR2 SVGEGT. V lost 6 bases and J lost 8, with 7 bases in between. The CDR3 region has the DNA TGTGCCAGCAGCCCCGCTGGGGAGCTGTTTTTT. Protein: CASSPAGELFF.

The chain recombines TRBV5-1 with TRBJ1-1; D is undetermined. With 2 bases removed from V and 7 bases from J, the gap between germline ends came to 12 bases. The CDR3 runs 13 residues. CDR1 and CDR2 from the germline V gene are SGHRS and YFSETQ. CDR3 in amino acids: CASSFSGPSEAFF. In DNA form, the CDR3 reads TGCGCCAGCAGCTTCAGCGGACCGAGTGAAGCTTTCTTT.

This clone turned up a few times. This sequence joins TRBV7-3 and TRBJ1-2; perhaps TRBD1 as D (5 bases). Germline CDR1 SGHTA, CDR2 FQGTGA. The CDR3 loop spans 14 amino acids. Trimming took 0 bases from V and 8 from J, leaving 13 bases between them. The CDR3 DNA sequence: TGTGCCAGCAGCTTAACCCCCCGGGGGGAGGGCTACACCTTC. Encoded protein: CASSLTPRGEGYTF. Full variable domain (missing parts from reference TRBV7-3 and TRBJ1-2): GAGVSQTPSNKVTEKGKYVELRCDPISGHTALYWYRQSLGQGPEFLIYFQGTGAADDSGLPNDRFFAVRPEGSVSTLKIQRTERGDSAVYLCASSLTPRGEGYTFGSGTRLTVV.

This chain connects TRBV11-3 to TRBJ2-5; possible D gene TRBD2, 6 bases. This CDR3 is built from 16 residues. The germline V gene encodes CDR1 SGHNT and CDR2 YENEEA. Trimming pared 3 bases from V and 5 bases from J, leaving 19 bases between. The CDR3 reads CASSFGLRGEDETQYF. The CDR3 coding sequence is TGTGCCAGCAGCTTCGGGCTAAGAGGGGAGGATGAGACCCAGTACTTC.

V gene TRBV6-5 combines with J gene TRBJ2-1; tentative D call: TRBD1 (6 bases). V was clipped by 6 bases and J by 12 bases, with 12 bases between them. This CDR3 is built from 11 residues. Germline-derived CDR1 and CDR2 are MNHEY and SVGAGI. The CDR3 here is CASSQGRGQFF. For the CDR3, the DNA is TGTGCCAGCAGCCAGGGCAGGGGGCAGTTCTTC.

The chain uses TRBV3-1 (or the pseudogene TRBV3-2) and TRBJ2-2; D possibly corresponds to TRBD2 (5 bases). This CDR3 comprises 15 residues. Trimming took 6 bases from V and 6 from J, leaving 17 bases between them. CDR1 and CDR2 (germline): LGHDT, YNNKEL (reference sequence). CDR3 nucleotides: TGTGCCAGCAGTCGCAGTCTAGCCTTCCCCGGGGAGCTGTTTTTT. This codes for CASSRSLAFPGELFF.

This clone was seen once. This chain joins TRBV6-4 and TRBJ2-1; 7 nucleotides agree with TRBD2. V shed 0 bases, J shed 6 bases, and the junction held 2 bases outside the gene matches. This CDR3 region has 14 residues. The germline V gene encodes CDR1 MRHNA and CDR2 SNTAGT. The CDR3 DNA follows: TGTGCCAGCAGTGACTCGGGAGGGAGCAATGAGCAGTTCTTC. This codes for CASSDSGGSNEQFF.

In its sample, this clone was seen once. The genes are TRBV6-5 and TRBJ2-2, with 8 bases lining up with TRBD1. Germline lookup yields CDR1 MNHEY and CDR2 SVGAGI. The CDR3 is made up of 14 amino acids. J lost 7 bases, V lost 2 bases, and 3 bases had no gene match. CDR3 region: CASSYGQGFGELFF. The CDR3 DNA reads as TGTGCCAGCAGTTACGGACAGGGCTTCGGGGAGCTGTTTTTT.

The J gene is TRBJ2-7, the V gene TRBV7-2; possible D gene TRBD2, 6 bases. CDR3 size: 16 residues. CDR1 and CDR2 (germline): SGHTA, FQGNSA. Trimming cost V 2 bases and J 2 bases, with 16 bases left between them. The CDR3 region is CASSLPLREVTYEQYF. In DNA form, the CDR3 reads TGTGCCAGCAGCTTACCCCTGCGGGAAGTTACCTACGAGCAGTACTTC.

This clone showed up just once. J is TRBJ2-5 and V is TRBV19, with TRBD1 matching over 8 bases. J lost 2 bases, V lost 5 bases, and 4 bases had no gene match. Germline V gene sequence: CDR1 LNHDA, CDR2 SQIVND (reference sequence). The CDR3 is 14 amino acids. CDR3 sequence reads: CASSLGQGQETQYF. The CDR3 nucleotides read TGTGCCAGTAGTCTCGGACAGGGTCAAGAGACCCAGTACTTC.

On this clone itself: This sample includes further DNA sequences coding for the same CDR3. The genes are TRBV28 and TRBJ1-1; D not certain. Germline loops: CDR1 MDHEN, CDR2 SYDVKM. The CDR3 runs 10 residues. The V gene lost 6 bases and the J gene lost 3 bases, with 2 bases spanning the gap. The CDR3 DNA is TGTGCCAGCAGGCACACTGAAGCTTTCTTT. Encoded protein: CASRHTEAFF.

A remark on this clone: The same CDR3 can be traced to other DNA sequences in this sample. V usage is TRBV27 and J usage is TRBJ2-3; D is unresolved. Germline V gene lookup returns CDR1 MNHEY and CDR2 SMNVEV (reference sequence). CDR3 size: 13 residues. Trimming pared 2 bases from V and 1 base from J, leaving 4 bases between. This CDR3 is CASSLGGTDTQYF. Written as DNA, the CDR3 is TGTGCCAGCAGTTTAGGGGGCACAGATACGCAGTATTTT.

The rearrangement links TRBV4-3 to TRBJ1-5; D possibly corresponds to TRBD1 (6 bases). The CDR3 contains 19 residues. The germline V gene encodes CDR1 LGHNA and CDR2 YSLEER. The ends were cut back, 0 bases at V and 2 bases at J, with 20 bases in the middle. CDR3 region: CASSQERGDAGQGNQPQHF. The CDR3 DNA follows: TGCGCCAGCAGCCAAGAGAGGGGGGACGCGGGGCAGGGCAATCAGCCCCAGCATTTT.

The gene calls are TRBV12-3 or TRBV12-4 and TRBJ1-1; D not resolved. The V gene lost 4 bases and the J gene lost 13 bases, with 19 bases spanning the gap. The CDR3 totals 13 residues. The CDR3 DNA sequence: TGTGCCAGCAGTTCGGCACCCCTCGCAAGTCTTTTCTTT. Its translation: CASSSAPLASLFF.

In its sample, this clone was seen once. The rearrangement links TRBV19 to TRBJ1-2, with 7 bases aligning to TRBD1. The V gene's germline CDR1 is LNHDA and CDR2 SQIVND (reference sequence). V trimming: 3 bases; J trimming: 8 bases; junction bases outside the gene matches: 15. The CDR3 has 16 residues. DNA of the CDR3: TGTGCCAGTAGTATCGGCCCTGGACAGGTTTCACAAGGCTACACCTTC. Amino acid sequence: CASSIGPGQVSQGYTF. The full variable domain, with the rest looked up from reference TRBV19 and TRBJ1-2, is DGGITQSPKYLFRKEGQNVTLSCEQNLNHDAMYWYRQDPGQGLRLIYYSQIVNDFQKGDIAEGYSVSREKKESFPLTVTSAQKNPTAFYLCASSIGPGQVSQGYTFGSGTRLTVV.

J is TRBJ1-5 and V is TRBV15; D is unresolved. CDR1 is LNHNV and CDR2 is YYDKDF in the germline V gene (reference sequence). This CDR3 has 14 residues. V was clipped by 8 bases and J by 1 base, with 12 bases between them. The CDR3 DNA is TGTGCCACCTCGGACCGGCCGAGCAATCAGCCCCAGCATTTT. Translating gives CATSDRPSNQPQHF.

This chain joins TRBV27 and TRBJ2-1, with 14 bases lining up with TRBD2. The CDR3 totals 16 residues. After removal of 3 bases from V and 7 bases from J, the junction contained 5 bases not matched to a gene. Germline lookup yields CDR1 MNHEY and CDR2 SMNVEV (reference sequence). The CDR3 coding sequence is TGTGCCAGCAGTTTGACTAGCGGGAGGGCCCATAATGAGCAGTTCTTC. It yields the protein CASSLTSGRAHNEQFF.

As DNA, the CDR3 is TGCAGCGTTGACGCCGGGACAGGGGCGGACTATGGCTACACCTTC. Translation gives CSVDAGTGADYGYTF. The V and J genes are TRBV29-1 and TRBJ1-2, with TRBD1 matching 10 bases. Germline CDR1 SQVTM, CDR2 ANQGSEA. The CDR3 spans 15 residues. J lost 3 bases, V lost 3 bases, and 7 bases had no gene match.

The J gene is TRBJ2-7, the V gene TRBV7-2; D is possibly TRBD1 or TRBD2 (6 bases each). There are 16 residues in the CDR3. Germline loops: CDR1 SGHTA, CDR2 FQGNSA. Trimming stripped 5 bases from V and 2 bases from J, with 19 bases between. CDR3 in DNA: TGTGCCAGCAGCAGAAATGGGGGGCAAGGCACCTACGAGCAGTACTTC. Amino acid sequence: CASSRNGGQGTYEQYF.

The chain uses TRBV28 and TRBJ2-1, with 8 bases that match TRBD1. The CDR3 has 13 residues. Trimming cost V 3 bases and J 7 bases; bases outside gene matches: 2. The germline V gene encodes CDR1 MDHEN and CDR2 SYDVKM. This CDR3 reads CASSFQGANEQFF. As DNA, the CDR3 is TGTGCCAGCAGTTTTCAGGGGGCGAATGAGCAGTTCTTC.

The table lists this clone with a count of one. The chain joins TRBV4-2 to TRBJ1-1; tentatively, D is TRBD1 (5 bases). The CDR3 contains 15 residues. V was clipped by 3 bases and J by 0 bases, with 11 bases between them. Germline V gene data show CDR1 as LGHNA and CDR2 as YNFKEQ. The CDR3 sequence: CASSQTVGVNTEAFF. Written as DNA, the CDR3 is TGTGCCAGCAGCCAGACAGTCGGGGTGAACACTGAAGCTTTCTTT.

The J gene is TRBJ2-1, the V gene TRBV6-6; D unresolved. Germline V lookup: CDR1 MNHNY, CDR2 SVGAGI (reference sequence). The CDR3 runs 12 residues. Trimming pared 5 bases from V and 5 bases from J, leaving 7 bases between. CDR3 DNA: TGTGCCAGCAGTAAGACGAACAATGAGCAGTTCTTC. Translated, it gives CASSKTNNEQFF.

The rearrangement joins TRBV18 to TRBJ1-2; D is uncertain. The CDR3 covers 14 residues. In germline, CDR1 is KGHSH, CDR2 LQKENI. V gave up 1 base and J gave up 5 bases, with 11 bases separating them. CDR3 loop: CASSPQGQGYGYTF. CDR3 bases: TGTGCCAGCTCACCACAGGGCCAAGGGTATGGCTACACCTTC.

The chain combines TRBV28 with TRBJ1-3; possible D gene TRBD1, 5 bases. The CDR3 is 14 amino acids. Germline CDR1 is MDHEN and CDR2 is SYDVKM. Trimming pared 5 bases from V and 3 bases from J, leaving 11 bases between. The CDR3 region is CASSPGARGNTIYF. The CDR3 nucleotides read TGTGCCAGCAGTCCCGGGGCCCGTGGAAACACCATATATTTT.